A selection of T cell receptor beta chains follows, all from one sample in a study of early T cells in non-severe SARS-CoV-2 infection. A single record per CDR3 protein comes from TCRdb applying MiXCR to the 5' RACE reads. The repertoire holds around 47,000 distinct CDR3 sequences, with approximately 10% as singletons. Specimen: whole blood. The receptor set was obtained from an adult who was a healthcare worker with PCR-confirmed SARS-CoV-2 infection or an uninfected control (not recorded which). CDR3s include the opening cysteine and the closing phenylalanine or tryptophan. The order of the fields is J gene, D gene, clone size, V gene, CDR3 DNA, CDR3 protein. The D gene is left open where the match is weak. Where a row states a size, it is once, few, many or the class of an expanded clone; other rows omit it.

>TRBJ1-2|.|many|TRBV19
TGTGCCAGTTCTCCGGGACCTAACTATGGCTACACCTTC
CASSPGPNYGYTF
>TRBJ2-3|.|.|TRBV27
TGTGCCAGCAGTTTCGGGATTCTATTAGGCACAGATACGCAGTATTTT
CASSFGILLGTDTQYF
>TRBJ2-7|.|many|TRBV11-2
TGTGCCAGCAGCTTAGGACAGGTCCTTTTCGAGCAGTACTTC
CASSLGQVLFEQYF
>TRBJ1-1|TRBD1|.|TRBV7-8
TGTGCCAGCAGCTACCAGGGGGGGGCGAACACTGAAGCTTTCTTT
CASSYQGGANTEAFF
>TRBJ1-5|.|.|TRBV2
TGTGCCAGCAGATTAGGACGGTTGGGAAATCAGCCCCAGCATTTT
CASRLGRLGNQPQHF
>TRBJ2-1|TRBD2|many|TRBV7-2
TGTGCCAGCAGCTTAGACGTGGGCGGGGGACACAATGAGCAGTTCTTC
CASSLDVGGGHNEQFF
>TRBJ2-1|.|many|TRBV29-1
TGCAGCGTTGTAGGGGCCCATGAGCAGTTCTTC
CSVVGAHEQFF
>TRBJ2-7|TRBD2|.|TRBV11-2
TGTGCCAGCAGCCGCTCCGGGACTAGTGGTTCTGGCGAGCAGTACTTC
CASSRSGTSGSGEQYF
>TRBJ2-1|TRBD1|.|TRBV30
TGTGCCTTACAGGGGCGGGTCTTC
CALQGRVF
>TRBJ2-1|TRBD2|few|TRBV7-9
TGTGCCAGCAGCGGGCGGCGGGAGGTTCGGGAGCAGTTCTTC
CASSGRREVREQFF
>TRBJ2-4|.|once|TRBV28
TGTGCCAGCAGTTTAAAGTCCCCACCCTCCCAGTACTTC
CASSLKSPPSQYF
>TRBJ2-1|.|many|TRBV6-2/TRBV6-3
TGTGCCAGCAGCACAGTCACGGCTGGGTCCTACAATGAGCAGTTCTTC
CASSTVTAGSYNEQFF
>TRBJ2-4|TRBD2|many|TRBV2
TGTGCCAGCAAGTCGGGAGGGAAAAACATTCAGTACTTC
CASKSGGKNIQYF
>TRBJ1-5|.|many|TRBV18
TGTGCCAGCTCACCAGGGGGCAATCAGCCCCAGCATTTT
CASSPGGNQPQHF
>TRBJ2-5|.|.|TRBV3-1
TGTGCCAGCAGCCAAGATCATAGCGTCAAGACCCAGTACTTC
CASSQDHSVKTQYF
>TRBJ1-1|.|.|TRBV4-3
TGCGCCAGCAGCCAAGAGGGGGCACGGAACACTGAAGCTTTCTTT
CASSQEGARNTEAFF
>TRBJ2-7|TRBD2|many|TRBV9
TGTGCCAGCAGTTGGACTAGCGCCACAGACGAGCAGTACTTC
CASSWTSATDEQYF
>TRBJ2-3|TRBD2|few|TRBV6-5
TGTGCCAGCAGTTCTTATTTTATAGGGACTAGCGGATTCACAGATACGCAGTATTTT
CASSSYFIGTSGFTDTQYF
>TRBJ1-3|.|.|TRBV5-4
TGTGCCAGCCGGGACCCTGGAAACACCATATATTTT
CASRDPGNTIYF
>TRBJ1-5|.|few|TRBV7-2
TGTGCCAGCAGCCCGCCGACAGGACAGCCCCAGCATTTT
CASSPPTGQPQHF
>TRBJ2-1|.|.|TRBV7-9
TGTGCCAGCAGCTTAGTGGGTAGTGAGCAGTTCTTC
CASSLVGSEQFF
>TRBJ2-3|TRBD2|many|TRBV10-3
TGTGCCATCAGTCCCCGTGGGCTAGCGGGCGAGGGAGATACGCAGTATTTT
CAISPRGLAGEGDTQYF
>TRBJ2-3|.|many|TRBV12-3/TRBV12-4
TGTGCCAGCACCCCCTTCACGACTAGCACAGATACGCAGTATTTT
CASTPFTTSTDTQYF
>TRBJ1-2|.|few|TRBV2
TGTGCCAGCAGTGAAAGGGACCTCTGGGGCTACACCTTC
CASSERDLWGYTF
>TRBJ1-1|.|few|TRBV5-1
TGCGCCAGCAGTAGGTCGAGACGCGACTTATTAGCTTTCTTT
CASSRSRRDLLAFF
>TRBJ2-2|.|many|TRBV20-1
TGCAGTGTCAGGGACAAGGGCGGGGAGCTGTTTTTT
CSVRDKGGELFF
>TRBJ2-3|TRBD2|few|TRBV20-1
TGCAGTGCTAGAGATCCAGCGGGGGGACTAGATACGCAGTATTTT
CSARDPAGGLDTQYF
>TRBJ2-1|.|medium-sized|TRBV19
TGTGCCAGTAGCGAGAGGCCCAGCGGCTATGAGCAGTTCTTC
CASSERPSGYEQFF